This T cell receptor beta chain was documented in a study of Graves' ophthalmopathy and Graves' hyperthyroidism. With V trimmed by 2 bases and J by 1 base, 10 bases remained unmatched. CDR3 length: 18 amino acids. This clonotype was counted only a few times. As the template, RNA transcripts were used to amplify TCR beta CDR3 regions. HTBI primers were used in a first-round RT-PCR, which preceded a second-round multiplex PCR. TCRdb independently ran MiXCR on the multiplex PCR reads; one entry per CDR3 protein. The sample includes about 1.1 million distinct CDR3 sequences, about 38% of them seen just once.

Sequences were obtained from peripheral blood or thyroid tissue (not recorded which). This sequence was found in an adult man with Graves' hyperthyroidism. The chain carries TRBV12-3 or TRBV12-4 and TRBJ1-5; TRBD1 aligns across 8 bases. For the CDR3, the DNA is TGTGCCAGCAGTTTAATGGACAGGGCCTGGGGGAGCAATCAGCCCCAGCATTTT. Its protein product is CASSLMDRAWGSNQPQHF.